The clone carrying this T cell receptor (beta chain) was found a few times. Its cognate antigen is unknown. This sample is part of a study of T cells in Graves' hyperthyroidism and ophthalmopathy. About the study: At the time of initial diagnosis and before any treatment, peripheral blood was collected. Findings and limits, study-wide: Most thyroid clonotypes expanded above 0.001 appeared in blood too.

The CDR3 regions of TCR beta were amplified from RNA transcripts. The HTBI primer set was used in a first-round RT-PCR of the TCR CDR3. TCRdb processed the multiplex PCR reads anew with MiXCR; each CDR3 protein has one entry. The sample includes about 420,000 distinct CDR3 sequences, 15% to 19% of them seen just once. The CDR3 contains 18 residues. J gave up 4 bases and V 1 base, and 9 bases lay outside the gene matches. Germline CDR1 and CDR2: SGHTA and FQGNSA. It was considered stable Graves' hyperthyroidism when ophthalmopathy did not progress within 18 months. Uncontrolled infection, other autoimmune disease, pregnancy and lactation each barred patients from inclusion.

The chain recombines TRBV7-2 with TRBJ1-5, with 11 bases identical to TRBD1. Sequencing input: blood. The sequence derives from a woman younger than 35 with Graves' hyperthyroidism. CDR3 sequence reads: CASSLVTGTGGRNQPQHF. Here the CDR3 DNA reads TGTGCCAGCAGCTTAGTGACCGGGACAGGGGGAAGAAATCAGCCCCAGCATTTT. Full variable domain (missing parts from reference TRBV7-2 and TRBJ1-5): GAGVSQSPSNKVTEKGKDVELRCDPISGHTALYWYRQSLGQGLEFLIYFQGNSAPDKSGLPSDRFSAERTGGSVSTLTIQRTQQEDSAVYLCASSLVTGTGGRNQPQHFGDGTRLSIL.